This is a list of T cell receptor beta chains from one sample in a study of cytomegalovirus exposure and HLA in healthy donors. Method: immunoSEQ multiplex PCR; TCRdb's copy keeps in-frame clones and lacks some. The sample lists 150,000 to 200,000 clones, roughly 77% seen once, with less than 9.5% in the top ten. Specimen: PBMCs. Source of these receptors: a woman aged 40 to 50 in good health and CMV-seropositive. The conserved cysteine and the conserved F or W are not part of the CDR3 here.

v_call	j_call	cdr3_aa
TRBV5-1	TRBJ2-3	ASSSSTLEADTQY
TRBV19	TRBJ1-1	ASSSESGYTEAF
TRBV10-2	TRBJ1-6	ASSDFGENSPLH
TRBV5-1	TRBJ2-7	ASTLMSGTSGSYEQY
TRBV28	TRBJ1-5	ASSSYRGHGSQPQH
TRBV6-5	TRBJ2-5	ASSFRSGSVTQY
TRBV5-1	TRBJ2-7	AGSVVAGSSYEQY
TRBV6-5	TRBJ2-7	ASRSVYEQY
TRBV5-1	TRBJ2-3	ASSLQIAGATDTQY
TRBV5-4	TRBJ1-2	ASSTPGEVYGYT
TRBV7-2	TRBJ1-2	ASSSRGLVTGSYGYT
TRBV7-2	TRBJ2-2	ASAPRGGDGELF
TRBV28	TRBJ1-2	ASSRTGIYGYT
TRBV5-4	TRBJ2-1	ASSLQLAGAYNEQF
TRBV19	TRBJ2-3	ASSRTSFLGTDTQY
TRBV30	TRBJ2-1	AWSGSLAGGPYEQF